Listed here are 21 T cell receptor beta chains from one sample, sequenced in a study of T cell responses to AZD1222 COVID-19 vaccine. Repertoires were generated with immunoSEQ multiplex PCR, while TCRdb's copy carries only in-frame clones and drops some. The repertoire holds some 200,000 clones, with about nine tenths as singletons. The sequences come from peripheral blood, collected on day 0 of AZD1222 vaccination. The receptors were gathered from an adult in good health.

The chain is built from TRBV6-5 and TRBJ1-3; D remains unclear. The CDR3 is 14 amino acids. CDR1 MNHEY and CDR2 SVGAGI come from the germline V gene. Trimming took 2 bases from V and 0 from J, leaving 5 bases between them. Here the CDR3 DNA reads TGTGCCAGCAGTTACGGAGACTCTGGAAACACCATATATTTT. It translates to CASSYGDSGNTIYF.

The gene calls are TRBV7-9 and TRBJ1-2; no firm D call. The V end was cut by 5 bases, the J end by 4 bases, with 11 bases between. Looked up from germline, CDR1 is SEHNR and CDR2 is FQNEAQ (reference sequence). There are 13 residues in the CDR3. CDR3 sequence: CASSPSGIYGYTF. CDR3 bases: TGTGCCAGCAGCCCGTCGGGGATCTATGGCTACACCTTC.

V is TRBV20-1 and J is TRBJ1-2; D possibly corresponds to TRBD1 (5 bases). The CDR3 contains 11 residues. The germline V and J ends were trimmed by 1 base and 8 bases, with 8 bases remaining between them. CDR1 DFQATT and CDR2 SNEGSKA come from the germline V gene (reference sequence). CDR3 sequence: CSARVGDGYTF. The DNA for the CDR3 is TGCAGTGCTAGAGTTGGGGACGGCTACACCTTC.

About this clone itself: Other nucleotide sequences from this sample produce the same CDR3. V gene TRBV5-1 combines with J gene TRBJ2-3; D might be TRBD2 (6 bases). Trimming shortened V by 0 bases and J by 3 bases, and 11 bases separated the two germline ends. Germline V gene data show CDR1 as SGHRS and CDR2 as YFSETQ. There are 15 residues in the CDR3. This chain's CDR3 is CASSLEVAGTDTQYF. DNA for the CDR3: TGCGCCAGCAGCTTGGAAGTCGCGGGAACAGATACGCAGTATTTT.

This clone was recorded once. The chain employs TRBV29-1 and TRBJ1-1; 8 bases are a match to TRBD1. V was clipped by 4 bases and J by 3 bases; unmatched bases: 7. The germline V gene has CDR1 SQVTM and CDR2 ANQGSEA. This CDR3 comprises 14 residues. CDR3 in amino acids: CSVVGQGAHTEAFF. In nucleotides, the CDR3 is TGCAGCGTTGTCGGCCAGGGGGCACACACTGAAGCTTTCTTT.

This CDR3 is CASSLRTANYEQYF. Here the CDR3 DNA reads TGTGCCAGCAGCTTGCGGACAGCGAACTACGAGCAGTACTTC. The rearrangement joins TRBV7-9 to TRBJ2-7, with D possibly TRBD1 on 6 matching bases. Germline CDR1 is SEHNR and CDR2 is FQNEAQ (reference sequence). This CDR3 is 14 amino acids long. Trimming left V 3 bases short and J 3 bases short, with 12 bases between.

V is TRBV10-3 and J is TRBJ2-5; D is undetermined. This CDR3 has 13 residues. Per the germline V gene, CDR1 is ENHRY and CDR2 is SYGVKD. V lost 4 bases to trimming and J lost 1 base, with 7 bases between them. The CDR3 is CAISATGQETQYF. DNA for the CDR3: TGTGCCATCAGTGCCACGGGCCAAGAGACCCAGTACTTC.

The rearrangement joins TRBV7-9 to TRBJ2-5, with 10 nucleotides matching TRBD1. Germline assignment: CDR1 SEHNR and CDR2 FQNEAQ (reference sequence). The V and J ends lost 5 bases and 5 bases, in that order; junction bases with no gene match: 8. The CDR3 is made up of 15 amino acids. CDR3 in DNA: TGTGCCAGCAGCCTCCGACAGGGGGCGGGGGAGACCCAGTACTTC. This codes for CASSLRQGAGETQYF.

In this sample, this clone turned up a few times. The chain employs TRBV3-1 (or the pseudogene TRBV3-2) and TRBJ1-1; D possibly corresponds to TRBD1 (6 bases). CDR3 length: 16 residues. V lost 6 bases and J lost 0, with 17 bases in between. Germline CDR1 is LGHDT and CDR2 is YNNKEL (reference sequence). CDR3: CASRLPPGHMNTEAFF. CDR3 nucleotides: TGTGCCAGCAGATTACCCCCGGGACACATGAACACTGAAGCTTTCTTT.

This clone has just one count. The CDR3 region is CASSPLGTSSTDTQYF. The CDR3 DNA sequence: TGTGCCAGCTCACCACTCGGAACTAGCAGCACAGATACGCAGTATTTT. The J gene is TRBJ2-3, the V gene TRBV18; D perhaps matches TRBD2 (6 bases). The CDR3 is 16 amino acids. V lost 1 base, J lost 0 bases, and 11 bases lay in between. Germline CDR1 is KGHSH and CDR2 is LQKENI.

This chain joins TRBV19 and TRBJ1-5; D ambiguous. The CDR3 is 18 residues long. The germline gives CDR1 LNHDA, CDR2 SQIVND (reference sequence). Trimming stripped 7 bases from V and 0 bases from J, with 22 bases between. CDR3 sequence: CASTPPLLARPSNQPQHF. Here the CDR3 DNA reads TGTGCCAGTACCCCTCCCCTCCTCGCGCGTCCTAGCAATCAGCCCCAGCATTTT.

The rearrangement uses TRBV2 and TRBJ2-7; D gene ambiguous. This CDR3 comprises 14 residues. Deletions cut 2 bases from V and 1 base from J, with 9 bases between. The germline V gene has CDR1 SNHLY and CDR2 FYNNEI. CDR3 DNA: TGTGCCAGCAGTGAAAACGGGCCATCCTACGAGCAGTACTTC. Amino acids: CASSENGPSYEQYF.

This chain uses TRBV7-8 with TRBJ2-3; tentatively, D is TRBD1 (6 bases). Per the germline V gene, CDR1 is SGHVS and CDR2 is FQNEAQ. V was shortened by 5 bases and J by 0 bases, with 12 bases between the two germline ends. The CDR3 is 15 amino acids. The CDR3 nucleotides are TGTGCCAGCAGCCGAGGGACAACTAGCACAGATACGCAGTATTTT. Amino acid sequence: CASSRGTTSTDTQYF.

This clone showed up just once. The chain uses TRBV5-6 and TRBJ1-4; TRBD1 matches at 9 bases. Germline V CDR1 and CDR2: SGHDT, YYEEEE. The V segment lost 4 bases and the J segment 4 bases; nucleotides outside the gene matches: 5. The CDR3 is 15 residues long. The CDR3 region is CASSPGTGFNEKLFF. The CDR3 coding sequence is TGTGCCAGCAGCCCCGGGACAGGGTTTAATGAAAAACTGTTTTTT.

The chain links TRBV5-1 to TRBJ2-7; TRBD1 is a possible D gene (6 bases). Germline values: CDR1 SGHRS, CDR2 YFSETQ. The CDR3 runs to 14 residues. The ends were cut back, 0 bases at V and 2 bases at J, with 9 bases in the middle. Here the CDR3 reads CASSLDRDTYEQYF. CDR3 bases: TGCGCCAGCAGCTTGGACAGGGACACCTACGAGCAGTACTTC.

CDR3 residues: CASSPRHGGTAYEQYF. In DNA form, the CDR3 reads TGTGCCAGCAGCCCACGTCACGGGGGGACAGCCTACGAGCAGTACTTC. The genes are TRBV7-8 and TRBJ2-7, with D perhaps TRBD1 or TRBD2 (7 bases each). V was shortened by 5 bases and J by 2 bases, with 19 bases between the two germline ends. Germline V gives CDR1 SGHVS, CDR2 FQNEAQ. This CDR3 region has 16 residues.

The rearrangement uses TRBV27 and TRBJ2-5, with 10 bases that match TRBD2. Losses at the gene ends were 4 bases for V and 5 bases for J; bases not matched to a gene: 10. In germline, CDR1 is MNHEY, CDR2 SMNVEV (reference sequence). This CDR3 is 16 amino acids long. This CDR3 is CASSSPRTSGRETQYF. The CDR3 DNA sequence: TGTGCCAGCAGTTCACCCAGGACTAGCGGTCGGGAGACCCAGTACTTC.

The rearrangement uses TRBV7-2 and TRBJ2-5; 8 bases line up with TRBD1. The CDR3 is made up of 15 amino acids. J was trimmed by 10 bases and V by 5 bases; bases with no gene match: 15. CDR1 and CDR2 from the germline V gene are SGHTA and FQGNSA. The CDR3 DNA reads as TGTGCCAGCAGCCCACTGGACAGGGAGCACAGGAGCCAGTACTTC. Translation gives CASSPLDREHRSQYF.

This chain links TRBV4-1 with TRBJ2-1; D is possibly TRBD2 (6 bases). Germline V gene data show CDR1 as MGHRA and CDR2 as YSYEKL. This CDR3 has 15 residues. Trimming shortened V by 5 bases and J by 4 bases, and 15 bases separated the two germline ends. CDR3 amino acids: CASSTPRLVYNEQFF. The CDR3 region has the DNA TGCGCCAGCAGCACCCCCAGACTAGTTTACAATGAGCAGTTCTTC.

J is TRBJ2-7 and V is TRBV7-2, with 7 nucleotides matching TRBD1. Germline V gene data show CDR1 as SGHTA and CDR2 as FQGNSA. The CDR3 length is 15 residues. Unmatched junction bases numbered 7, after V lost 2 bases and J lost 3 bases. CDR3: CASSLPRDRHYEQYF. DNA for the CDR3: TGTGCCAGCAGCTTACCCCGGGACAGACACTACGAGCAGTACTTC. Using reference TRBV7-2 and TRBJ2-7 for the parts outside the CDR3, the full variable domain is GAGVSQSPSNKVTEKGKDVELRCDPISGHTALYWYRQSLGQGLEFLIYFQGNSAPDKSGLPSDRFSAERTGGSVSTLTIQRTQQEDSAVYLCASSLPRDRHYEQYFGPGTRLTVT.

Only one count was recorded for this clone. The chain employs TRBV6-5 and TRBJ2-3; no firm D call. Trimming took 6 bases from V and 4 from J, leaving 8 bases between them. The length of the CDR3 is 12 residues. The V gene's germline CDR1 is MNHEY and CDR2 SVGAGI. In nucleotides, the CDR3 is TGTGCCAGCAGAAGGTTGGCAGATACGCAGTATTTT. Its protein product is CASRRLADTQYF.